The next 20 T cell receptor beta chains were all read from a single sample in a study of cytomegalovirus exposure and HLA in healthy donors. Both 60 Vbeta primers and 13 Jbeta primers went into the PCR. Sequencing used immunoSEQ multiplex PCR; TCRdb keeps in-frame clones, though not all of them. The data show 100,000 or so clones, 67% seen once. Sequencing was carried out using PBMCs. The source is a man aged 25-40 years in good health and CMV-seronegative.

This clone showed up just a few times. The rearrangement uses TRBV7-2 and TRBJ1-1; TRBD1 is a possible D gene (5 bases). This CDR3 spans 13 amino acids. CDR1 is SGHTA, CDR2 FQGNSA, per germline. V lost 2 bases and J 8 bases, leaving 12 bases between the germline ends. The CDR3 reads CASSLNKGAEAFF. CDR3 sequence (DNA): TGTGCCAGCAGCTTAAACAAAGGGGCAGAAGCTTTCTTT.

This clone occurred a few times. The rearrangement links TRBV29-1 to TRBJ2-2; D is possibly TRBD1 (5 bases). Looked up from germline, CDR1 is SQVTM and CDR2 is ANQGSEA. V lost 8 bases and J lost 4, with 14 bases in between. This CDR3 contains 13 residues. CDR3 DNA sequence: TGCAGCCTTTTCACAGGAGTCACCGGGGAGCTGTTTTTT. This sequence encodes CSLFTGVTGELFF.

V and J are TRBV18 and TRBJ2-3; 9 nucleotides agree with TRBD2. CDR3 length: 17 amino acids. Germline V lookup: CDR1 KGHSH, CDR2 LQKENI. The junction had 18 bases not matched to a gene; V was cut back by 1 base and J by 13 bases. The CDR3 region is CASSPLPLAGAPIREYF. DNA of the CDR3: TGTGCCAGCTCACCACTCCCACTAGCGGGCGCTCCTATTCGAGAGTATTTT.

The chain uses TRBV7-9 and TRBJ1-1; 7 bases fit TRBD1. V was clipped by 5 bases and J by 3 bases; unmatched bases: 9. The CDR3 is made up of 15 amino acids. Per germline, CDR1 SEHNR and CDR2 FQNEAQ (reference sequence). The CDR3 loop is CASSAKQGSDTEAFF. The DNA for the CDR3 is TGTGCCAGCAGCGCGAAACAGGGGTCGGACACTGAAGCTTTCTTT.

This clone was detected only once. The V and J genes are TRBV12-5 and TRBJ2-3; tentatively, D is TRBD2 (5 bases). V lost 4 bases to trimming and J lost 6 bases, with 8 bases between them. Germline V gives CDR1 LGHNT, CDR2 FRNRAP. The CDR3 covers 12 residues. The CDR3 sequence is CASGYSVDTQYF. The CDR3 coding sequence is TGTGCTAGTGGTTATAGCGTGGATACGCAGTATTTT.

The V and J genes are TRBV15 and TRBJ1-1; TRBD1 might be the D (6 bases). V gave up 1 base and J gave up 7 bases, with 7 bases separating them. The CDR3 length is 12 residues. Germline V gene data show CDR1 as LNHNV and CDR2 as YYDKDF (reference sequence). This CDR3 reads CATSRADSEAFF. The CDR3, as DNA: TGTGCCACCAGCAGAGCGGACAGTGAAGCTTTCTTT. Full variable domain (remainder filled in from reference TRBV15 and TRBJ1-1): DAMVIQNPRYQVTQFGKPVTLSCSQTLNHNVMYWYQQKSSQAPKLLFHYYDKDFNNEADTPDNFQSRRPNTSFCFLDIRSPGLGDTAMYLCATSRADSEAFFGQGTRLTVV.

This clone was counted once. V gene TRBV9 combines with J gene TRBJ2-1; 7 bases fit TRBD1. Looked up from germline, CDR1 is SGDLS and CDR2 is YYNGEE. J lost 4 bases, V lost 3 bases, and 7 bases had no gene match. There are 15 residues in the CDR3. The CDR3 DNA reads TGTGCCAGCAGCGCTTGGGACAGACTATACAATGAGCAGTTCTTC. This sequence encodes CASSAWDRLYNEQFF.

This clone was seen more than once but under ten times. The chain carries TRBV27 and TRBJ2-5, with 13 bases fitting TRBD2. The CDR3 has 18 residues. Germline V gene lookup returns CDR1 MNHEY and CDR2 SMNVEV (reference sequence). J gave up 4 bases and V 5 bases, and 13 bases lay outside the gene matches. The CDR3 DNA sequence: TGTGCCAGCAGTCCTATCATCGGGACTAGCGGGACGGGAGAGACCCAGTACTTC. It encodes CASSPIIGTSGTGETQYF.

The chain is built from TRBV5-4 and TRBJ1-1; D not resolved. Per the germline V gene, CDR1 is SGHNT and CDR2 is YYREEE (reference sequence). V shed 3 bases and J shed 4 bases, with 10 bases lying between them. The CDR3 consists of 13 residues. In DNA, the CDR3 is TGTGCCAGCAGCTGGGAGCCCAGCACTGAAGCTTTCTTT. Its translation: CASSWEPSTEAFF.

The chain recombines TRBV19 with TRBJ1-1; tentatively, D is TRBD1 (6 bases). The CDR3 contains 14 residues. Germline V gives CDR1 LNHDA, CDR2 SQIVND (reference sequence). The germline V and J ends were trimmed by 3 bases and 1 base, with 9 bases remaining between them. CDR3 in amino acids: CASSIIRGNTEAFF. The CDR3 DNA sequence: TGTGCCAGTAGTATCATCAGGGGGAACACTGAAGCTTTCTTT.

The V gene is TRBV2, the J gene TRBJ1-5; the D is unclear. V gave up 3 bases and J gave up 0 bases, with 9 bases separating them. The CDR3 has 15 residues. CDR1 and CDR2 from the germline V gene are SNHLY and FYNNEI. The CDR3 nucleotides are TGTGCCAGCAGTGATCCGGAGGGTAGCAATCAGCCCCAGCATTTT. Its protein product is CASSDPEGSNQPQHF.

The rearrangement joins TRBV7-9 to TRBJ1-1; D unresolved. From germline, CDR1 is SEHNR and CDR2 FQNEAQ (reference sequence). The V and J ends lost 5 bases and 9 bases respectively, with 19 bases between them. The CDR3 consists of 14 residues. CDR3 bases: TGTGCCAGCAGCCCTTCCGACAACCGGATGAAAGCTTTCTTT. Protein sequence: CASSPSDNRMKAFF.

V is TRBV2 and J is TRBJ1-6, with D possibly matching TRBD1 (6 bases). With 10 bases removed from V and 1 base from J, the gap between germline ends came to 14 bases. CDR3 length: 15 residues. Germline V gene lookup returns CDR1 SNHLY and CDR2 FYNNEI. DNA of the CDR3: TGTGCCACCCGCCTGGGGGCATCCTATAATTCACCCCTCCACTTT. It specifies CATRLGASYNSPLHF.

V gene TRBV6-5 combines with J gene TRBJ2-3; TRBD1 agrees at 9 bases. In germline, CDR1 is MNHEY, CDR2 SVGAGI. Trimming at V came to 8 bases and at J to 3 bases, leaving 9 bases not matched to a gene. The CDR3 runs 15 residues. The CDR3 here is CASFQTGGATDTQYF. CDR3 sequence (DNA): TGTGCCAGCTTCCAAACAGGGGGCGCAACAGATACGCAGTATTTT.

The genes are TRBV5-1 and TRBJ2-7; 10 bases map to TRBD1. Germline lookup yields CDR1 SGHRS and CDR2 YFSETQ. The CDR3 has 15 residues. With V trimmed by 4 bases and J by 3 bases, 7 bases remained unmatched. The CDR3 sequence is CASSPPGTGDYEQYF. In DNA, the CDR3 is TGCGCCAGCAGCCCTCCCGGGACAGGGGACTACGAGCAGTACTTC.

This clone has a single count. Its ends do not fully match the called genes, so a read error is possible. This chain links TRBV4-3 with TRBJ1-4; D is possibly TRBD1 (6 bases). Germline CDR1 LGHNA, CDR2 YSLEER. This CDR3 has 15 amino acids. The CDR3 region is CPSSQDPGANEKLFF. CDR3 bases: TGCCCCAGCAGCCAAGATCCAGGGGCTAATGAAAAACTGTTTTTT.

The V gene is TRBV5-1, the J gene TRBJ2-1, with 10 bases that match TRBD2. Germline lookup yields CDR1 SGHRS and CDR2 YFSETQ. This CDR3 spans 14 amino acids. V lost 4 bases and J lost 8; bases outside the gene matches: 6. CDR3 in amino acids: CASSEGLARYEQFF. The DNA of the CDR3 is TGCGCCAGCAGCGAGGGACTAGCGAGGTATGAGCAGTTCTTC.

The chain joins TRBV27 to TRBJ2-3; possible D gene TRBD1, 5 bases. This CDR3 is built from 16 residues. Per the germline V gene, CDR1 is MNHEY and CDR2 is SMNVEV (reference sequence). V lost 3 bases and J 6 bases, leaving 19 bases between the germline ends. Here the CDR3 reads CASSFSGRANLDTQYF. The CDR3 DNA is TGTGCCAGCAGTTTCTCAGGGCGTGCCAATTTGGATACGCAGTATTTT.

The V call is TRBV4-1, the J call TRBJ2-7; perhaps TRBD2 as D (6 bases). V was shortened by 3 bases and J by 4 bases, with 19 bases between the two germline ends. Germline loops: CDR1 MGHRA, CDR2 YSYEKL. CDR3 length: 16 amino acids. CDR3 nucleotides: TGCGCCAGCAGCCAGGGTATGGTCGCGGGGTTTTACGAGCAGTACTTC. It specifies CASSQGMVAGFYEQYF.

This clone was seen a single time. The V and J genes are TRBV9 and TRBJ1-5; 7 bases map to TRBD1. The CDR3 runs to 13 residues. CDR1 is SGDLS and CDR2 is YYNGEE in the germline V gene. Unmatched junction bases numbered 2, after V lost 3 bases and J lost 5 bases. DNA of the CDR3: TGTGCCAGCAGCGCCCAGGGGGATCAGCCCCAGCATTTT. Protein sequence: CASSAQGDQPQHF.